This record covers a single TCR beta chain. Its antigen remains unidentified. This sample was included in a study of T-cell reconstitution after alpha-beta-depleted transplantation in children. Overall study results and limits: Alpha-beta T cells about two months after transplant reportedly derived from several hundred expanded graft clones.

During its preparation, the TCRbeta library received unique molecular identifiers. Each CDR3 protein gets one entry after TCRdb re-called the PCR reads with MiXCR. This table holds about 980,000 distinct CDR3 sequences, 25% to 30% found once. Here the sequenced sample was PBMCs, mostly from graft donor cells, taken 360 days after TCRalphabeta/CD19-depleted stem cell transplant. The clonotype comes from a boy under two years old who had a stem cell transplant for SCID, so the T cells may come from the graft donor.

The CDR3, as DNA: TGCAGCGCCACCGGGACAGGGCCCACAGATACGCAGTATTTT. Its protein product is CSATGTGPTDTQYF. The V gene is TRBV29-1, the J gene TRBJ2-3, with 9 bases aligning to TRBD1. The CDR3 extends over 14 amino acids. The V segment lost 7 bases and the J segment 2 bases; nucleotides outside the gene matches: 7. Germline loops: CDR1 SQVTM, CDR2 ANQGSEA.